What follows is one TCR beta chain and its context. The sample belongs to a study of blood T cell repertoires in COVID-19. Across the whole study: Researchers got acute and convalescent COVID-19 samples from the United States, Italy and Spain. T cells, B-cell-depleted T cells, or PBMCs supplied cDNA or gDNA.

Cohorts were based on clinical histories the participants reported. Either two negative PCRs, clearance, or symptom resolution qualified Cohort 3 donors as recovered. Repertoires were generated with immunoSEQ multiplex PCR, while TCRdb's copy carries only in-frame clones and drops some. The sample yields about 300,000 clones, about nine tenths seen once. The V end was cut by 1 base, the J end by 4 bases, with 13 bases between. Per germline, CDR1 SQVTM and CDR2 ANQGSEA. This CDR3 is 14 amino acids long. Sequenced input: PBMCs or T cells enriched from blood (not recorded which). The J gene is TRBJ1-2, the V gene TRBV29-1; D is possibly TRBD1 (5 bases). This TCR derives from a woman in her 40s who had recovered from COVID-19. CDR3 loop: CSVEGGAAIYGYTF. DNA for the CDR3: TGCAGCGTTGAAGGTGGGGCGGCCATCTATGGCTACACCTTC. Full variable domain (remainder filled in from reference TRBV29-1 and TRBJ1-2): SAVISQKPSRDICQRGTSLTIQCQVDSQVTMMFWYRQQPGQSLTLIATANQGSEATYESGFVIDKFPISRPNLTFSTLTVSNMSPEDSSIYLCSVEGGAAIYGYTFGSGTRLTVV.